These T cell receptor beta chains were read from a single sample in a study of post-analysis software for immune sequencing data. In TCRdb, the PCR reads were re-called with MiXCR into one record per CDR3 protein. Of hundreds of thousands of distinct CDR3 sequences in the sample, about 53% are singletons; the top ten hold 4.6%. The sequenced sample was blood. The receptors derive from a girl aged 10-17 years with multiple sclerosis. CDR3s include the opening cysteine and the closing phenylalanine or tryptophan. A D gene is named only where the DNA matches it firmly. Not all rows give a size; the values are once, few, many and, for expanded clones, a class.

clone size	D gene	V gene	J gene	CDR3 protein	CDR3 DNA
few	-	TRBV6-5	TRBJ2-7	CASSSTTGRKADLHSYEQYF	TGTGCCAGCAGTTCGACCACAGGGCGGAAAGCCGATCTCCATTCCTACGAGCAGTACTTC
-	-	TRBV12-5	TRBJ2-1	CASGPRRYNEQFF	TGTGCTAGTGGCCCCAGGCGGTACAATGAGCAGTTCTTC
once	-	TRBV6-5	TRBJ2-7	CASSCSRVTVGEQYF	TGTGCCAGCAGTTGCTCGAGGGTGACGGTAGGCGAGCAGTACTTC
-	TRBD1	TRBV29-1	TRBJ2-1	CSAVDRGKNEQFF	TGCAGCGCAGTGGACAGGGGGAAGAATGAGCAGTTCTTC
-	-	TRBV20-1	TRBJ2-1	CSAREAPGLPDEQFF	TGCAGTGCTAGAGAGGCGCCGGGACTGCCTGATGAGCAGTTCTTC
-	TRBD2	TRBV7-8	TRBJ2-7	CASSPRVLATSGEQYF	TGTGCCAGCAGCCCTAGGGTCCTGGCGACTAGCGGCGAGCAGTACTTC
few	-	TRBV27	TRBJ2-7	CASSFQTSGRYGVYEQYF	TGTGCCAGCAGTTTCCAGACTAGTGGGAGATACGGGGTCTACGAGCAGTACTTC
-	-	TRBV5-5	TRBJ1-5	CASGGGYNQPQHF	TGTGCCAGTGGAGGAGGGTACAATCAGCCCCAGCATTTT
-	TRBD2	TRBV7-3	TRBJ2-1	CASSLSAGVYNEQFF	TGTGCCAGCAGCTTATCAGCGGGGGTCTACAATGAGCAGTTCTTC
-	-	TRBV6-2/TRBV6-3	TRBJ2-7	CASSYLGLFYEQYF	TGTGCCAGCAGTTACCTGGGACTTTTCTACGAGCAGTACTTC
few	-	TRBV20-1	TRBJ2-7	CSASVQGRSYEQYF	TGCAGTGCTAGTGTTCAGGGGCGCTCCTACGAGCAGTACTTC
-	-	TRBV5-6	TRBJ1-6	CASSRGPSPLHF	TGTGCCAGCAGCCGGGGACCCTCGCCCCTCCACTTT
few	TRBD2	TRBV6-2/TRBV6-3	TRBJ2-5	CASRTSGKETQYF	TGTGCCAGCAGGACTAGCGGGAAGGAGACCCAGTACTTC
few	-	TRBV6-1	TRBJ2-1	CATWSHNEQFF	TGTGCCACTTGGTCACACAATGAGCAGTTCTTC
-	TRBD2	TRBV7-2	TRBJ2-7	CASSWTSGGTYEQYF	TGTGCCAGCAGCTGGACTAGCGGGGGGACCTACGAGCAGTACTTC
-	TRBD1	TRBV18	TRBJ1-1	CASSPLVSAGGTEAFF	TGTGCCAGCTCACCACTGGTCTCGGCAGGGGGAACTGAAGCTTTCTTT
few	TRBD2	TRBV12-3/TRBV12-4	TRBJ2-1	CASIKSGDVPNEQFF	TGTGCCAGCATCAAAAGCGGGGATGTCCCCAATGAGCAGTTCTTC
-	-	TRBV20-1	TRBJ1-4	CSAKYKAPVNEKLFF	TGCAGTGCTAAATATAAGGCTCCAGTTAATGAAAAACTGTTTTTT
few	-	TRBV4-2	TRBJ1-1	CASSQVFGVEAFF	TGTGCCAGCAGCCAAGTATTCGGGGTTGAAGCTTTCTTT
-	-	TRBV6-6	TRBJ2-7	CASKQPGSDEQYF	TGTGCCAGCAAACAACCAGGGAGTGACGAGCAGTACTTC
few	TRBD1	TRBV29-1	TRBJ2-4	CSVESATGGLKAKNIQYF	TGCAGCGTTGAAAGCGCGACAGGGGGCTTAAAGGCCAAAAACATTCAGTACTTC
-	-	TRBV5-5	TRBJ1-2	CASSLGTSNYGYTF	TGTGCCAGCAGCTTGGGGACATCCAACTATGGCTACACCTTC
-	-	TRBV20-1	TRBJ2-7	CSARKLGASEQYF	TGCAGTGCTAGAAAGTTGGGTGCTAGCGAGCAGTACTTC
-	TRBD2	TRBV29-1	TRBJ2-3	CSVVPASGRPITSTDTQYF	TGCAGCGTTGTACCTGCTAGCGGGAGGCCAATAACCAGCACAGATACGCAGTATTTT
-	-	TRBV21-1	TRBJ2-4	CASGGEGRAKNIQYF	TGTGCCAGCGGAGGGGAGGGCCGCGCCAAAAACATTCAGTACTTC
-	TRBD1	TRBV12-3/TRBV12-4	TRBJ1-2	CASRRQGAHGYTF	TGTGCCAGCAGGCGACAGGGAGCACATGGCTACACCTTC
-	-	TRBV27	TRBJ2-1	CASSPIGASYNEQFF	TGTGCCAGCAGTCCAATAGGGGCCTCCTACAATGAGCAGTTCTTC
few	-	TRBV12-3/TRBV12-4	TRBJ2-6	CASSFSISGANVLTF	TGTGCCAGCAGTTTCTCAATCTCTGGGGCCAACGTCCTGACTTTC
-	-	TRBV14	TRBJ2-5	CASSPIVGTQYF	TGTGCCAGCAGCCCTATTGTGGGGACCCAGTACTTC
-	-	TRBV5-5	TRBJ1-1	CASSFGRGNTEAFF	TGTGCCAGCAGCTTCGGCAGGGGAAACACTGAAGCTTTCTTT
-	-	TRBV9	TRBJ2-5	CASSVEAGLQETQYF	TGTGCCAGCAGCGTAGAGGCCGGCCTCCAAGAGACCCAGTACTTC
-	TRBD1	TRBV5-1	TRBJ2-5	CASSLTGASAQETQYF	TGCGCCAGCAGCTTGACAGGGGCGAGCGCCCAAGAGACCCAGTACTTC
-	-	TRBV29-1	TRBJ2-5	CSVELLSGQETQYF	TGCAGCGTTGAATTACTGTCGGGGCAAGAGACCCAGTACTTC
-	-	TRBV7-8	TRBJ2-5	CASSLEPDTKTQYF	TGTGCCAGCAGCTTAGAACCAGATACGAAGACCCAGTACTTC
-	-	TRBV7-3	TRBJ2-3	CASSSLGLSDTQYF	TGTGCCAGCAGCTCCTTGGGGCTTTCAGATACGCAGTATTTT
-	-	TRBV29-1	TRBJ2-7	CSVARSSENSYEQYF	TGCAGCGTGGCCCGATCTAGCGAGAATTCCTACGAGCAGTACTTC
-	TRBD2	TRBV29-1	TRBJ2-1	CSVQNPPGGRKDNEQFF	TGCAGCGTTCAGAACCCCCCGGGGGGGAGGAAGGACAATGAGCAGTTCTTC
-	TRBD1	TRBV18	TRBJ2-7	CASSPSGGEQYF	TGTGCCAGCAGCCCCTCAGGGGGCGAGCAGTACTTC
few	-	TRBV20-1	TRBJ2-1	CSARDSPRPQKFF	TGCAGTGCTAGAGATTCCCCCCGTCCGCAGAAGTTCTTC
-	TRBD2	TRBV20-1	TRBJ2-7	CSAGRNAGGPRYGQYF	TGCAGTGCTGGACGGAACGCGGGAGGGCCACGGTACGGGCAGTACTTC
-	-	TRBV10-3	TRBJ2-5	CAISESVQRAQETQYF	TGTGCCATCAGTGAGTCAGTACAGAGAGCCCAAGAGACCCAGTACTTC
few	TRBD1	TRBV6-2/TRBV6-3	TRBJ2-7	CASSYPRDRGYEQYF	TGTGCCAGCAGTTATCCCCGCGACAGGGGCTACGAGCAGTACTTC
few	-	TRBV5-6	TRBJ2-3	CASSSQRKTQYF	TGTGCCAGCAGCTCTCAGCGAAAGACGCAGTATTTT
few	-	TRBV7-9	TRBJ2-7	CASSSDGREQYF	TGTGCCAGCAGCTCGGACGGTAGGGAGCAGTACTTC
once	-	TRBV20-1	TRBJ2-3	CSGGDRPDTQYF	TGCAGTGGCGGTGATAGGCCCGATACGCAGTATTTT
once	TRBD1	TRBV20-1	TRBJ1-1	CSARLLGQGAKTEAFF	TGCAGTGCTAGATTACTCGGGCAGGGGGCTAAGACTGAAGCTTTCTTT
-	-	TRBV18	TRBJ2-3	CASSPTHGQPDTQYF	TGTGCCAGCTCACCCACTCATGGACAGCCAGATACGCAGTATTTT
few	-	TRBV7-3	TRBJ2-5	CASSSGHFQETQYF	TGTGCCAGCAGCTCGGGACACTTTCAAGAGACCCAGTACTTC
-	-	TRBV4-1	TRBJ2-1	CASSQVRGSPHNEQFF	TGCGCCAGCAGCCAAGTTCGTGGGAGCCCCCACAATGAGCAGTTCTTC
-	-	TRBV6-1	TRBJ2-3	CASSERLRAPGDTQYF	TGTGCCAGCAGTGAACGCTTGCGGGCGCCGGGGGATACGCAGTATTTT
-	-	TRBV7-2	TRBJ1-2	CASSFRDGPNYGYTF	TGTGCCAGCAGCTTTCGGGACGGACCTAACTATGGCTACACCTTC
few	TRBD2	TRBV12-3/TRBV12-4	TRBJ2-3	CASSPWTSGDTDTQYF	TGTGCCAGCAGTCCCTGGACTAGCGGGGACACAGATACGCAGTATTTT
once	-	TRBV6-5	TRBJ2-1	CASTGGISYNEQFF	TGTGCCAGCACCGGGGGTATCTCCTACAATGAGCAGTTCTTC